Listed below are T cell receptor beta chains from one sample, sequenced in a study of cytomegalovirus exposure and HLA in healthy donors. Using immunoSEQ multiplex PCR, the repertoire was profiled, and TCRdb retains in-frame clones only, with some absent. Among under 150,000 clones listed, roughly 89% were seen once. Material: PBMCs. The receptors stem from a woman in her twenties or thirties in good health and CMV-seronegative. The CDR3 runs from the conserved cysteine through the conserved F or W. Clone size is shown for a subset of rows, as once, few, many or a class of expanded clone.

>TRBV29-1|TRBJ1-1|NA
CSVDEGKNTEAFF
>TRBV4-1|TRBJ2-1|NA
CASSPFLGQGPNEQFF
>TRBV6-4|TRBJ2-1|NA
CASSEGLAGLDNEQFF
>TRBV5-4|NA|NA
CASSLGGYEQYF
>TRBV5-8|TRBJ1-5|NA
CASSFPQASYSNQPQHF
>TRBV5-4|TRBJ1-4|NA
CASSLPPGTGEEKLFF
>TRBV6-1|TRBJ2-3|NA
CASSVRDTLTDTQYF
>TRBV28|TRBJ2-1|NA
CASSPDFSRTGLYNEQFF
>TRBV4-1|TRBJ2-2|NA
CASSHRGLAGGRRTGELFF
>TRBV30|TRBJ1-5|once
CAWSLRGDQPQHF
>TRBV9|TRBJ2-1|NA
CASSGPGTSGKNEQFF
>TRBV7-6|TRBJ2-7|NA
CASSSSGGLYYEQYF
>TRBV19|TRBJ2-1|NA
CASSIEGSNEQFF
>TRBV19|TRBJ2-1|NA
CASSIGQKTNEQFF
>TRBV6-1|TRBJ1-5|few
CASSKEGNQPQHF
>TRBV30|TRBJ1-4|NA
CAWSLTGTNEKLFF
>TRBV25-1|TRBJ2-7|once
CASSEPGTASYEQYF
>TRBV6-5|TRBJ1-2|NA
CASSYSLIAGGYTF
>TRBV28|TRBJ2-5|NA
CASSLGILAGVGETQYF
>TRBV6-6|TRBJ1-3|NA
CASSYLTAGNTIYF
>TRBV2|TRBJ1-3|NA
CASSTWDRVTSGNTIYF
>TRBV10-3|TRBJ1-3|few
CAISESVRTPSGNTIYF
>TRBV25-1|TRBJ1-1|NA
CASEDRSMNTEAFF
>TRBV5-6|TRBJ1-5|NA
CASSLSQGAGNQPQHF
>TRBV13|TRBJ2-7|NA
CASSFGTAYEQYF
>TRBV7-2|TRBJ2-7|NA
CASSYGQTYEQYF
>TRBV7-2|TRBJ1-1|NA
CASSPRQGAYEAFF
>TRBV19|TRBJ2-7|NA
CASSIDETGTYEQYF
>TRBV27|TRBJ2-3|NA
CASSLSPGSYTDTQYF
>TRBV5-1|TRBJ1-2|NA
CATSEGTGPYGYTF
>TRBV7-2|TRBJ1-1|NA
CASSLLTQTEAFF
>TRBV6-5|TRBJ1-1|NA
CASSYSYSLNTEAFF
>TRBV10-3|TRBJ1-1|NA
CAISESQGVNTEAFF
>TRBV9|TRBJ2-3|NA
CASSGAGGLPGDTQYF
>TRBV2|TRBJ1-6|once
CASSSGVVSPLHF
>TRBV19|TRBJ2-5|NA
CASTPIGGEETQYF
>TRBV7-2|TRBJ2-3|NA
CASSWTSGGGDTQYF
>TRBV10-3|TRBJ2-5|NA
CAISHTGGSETQYF
>TRBV5-6|TRBJ2-7|few
CASSLEGRGRGEQYF
>TRBV18|TRBJ2-7|NA
CASSPPARGRYEQYF
>TRBV28|TRBJ1-3|NA
CASRRGLIGNTIYF
>TRBV30|TRBJ2-7|NA
CAWSRAGGDEQYF
>TRBV28|TRBJ2-2|NA
CASTLVGGGELFF
>TRBV9|TRBJ2-5|NA
CASSSPTSGVRYF